This entry lists 7 T cell receptor beta chains sequenced from one sample in a study of T cell responses to AZD1222 COVID-19 vaccine (dated by TCRdb to the early 2020s). Library construction relied on the immunoSEQ multiplex PCR assay. Sourced from immuneACCESS, this table was stored by TCRdb with only in-frame sequences that have V and J called. A share of the clones is absent; for the studies checked, an unresolved V gene accounts for under half, and the remainder has no known explanation. The sample contains some 58,000 clones, over 75% of them found a single time. Roughly 14% of the sample goes to the ten largest clones. This specimen's time point label, per the study, means: baseline before first vaccination. This specimen was peripheral blood, taken on day 0 of AZD1222 vaccination. These receptors came from an adult in good health.

The rearrangement links TRBV5-6 to TRBJ1-4; D might be TRBD1 (6 bases). This CDR3 comprises 15 residues. Trimming removed 3 bases at V and 6 bases at J, with 15 bases between. Germline V gene lookup returns CDR1 SGHDT and CDR2 YYEEEE. The CDR3 region is CASSYVGGEDEKLFF. CDR3 coding DNA: TGTGCCAGCAGCTATGTGGGGGGCGAGGATGAAAAACTGTTTTTT.

The chain joins TRBV18 to TRBJ2-2; 10 bases are a match to TRBD2. The J segment lost 1 base and the V segment lost 1 base, leaving 6 bases of the junction unmatched. There are 18 residues in the CDR3. CDR1 and CDR2 from the germline V gene are KGHSH and LQKENI. This CDR3 is CASSPRSSGSLNTGELFF. The CDR3 bases are TGTGCCAGCTCACCACGGTCTAGCGGGAGTTTGAACACCGGGGAGCTGTTTTTT.

The rearrangement links TRBV19 to TRBJ2-3; 10 bases align to TRBD1. Germline values: CDR1 LNHDA, CDR2 SQIVND (reference sequence). This CDR3 is 15 amino acids long. J gave up 8 bases and V 2 bases, and 7 bases lay outside the gene matches. CDR3 in amino acids: CASSISGTGVATQYF. In DNA form, the CDR3 reads TGTGCCAGTAGTATATCCGGGACAGGGGTCGCTACGCAGTATTTT.

CDR3 nucleotides: TGTGCCAGCTCACCACAGGTGGGGGCCACAGATACGCAGTATTTT. Its protein product is CASSPQVGATDTQYF. The chain couples TRBV18 to TRBJ2-3; TRBD1 might be the D (6 bases). The CDR3 runs to 15 residues. V lost 1 base and J 2 bases, leaving 10 bases between the germline ends. Germline CDR1 is KGHSH and CDR2 is LQKENI.

This chain uses TRBV18 with TRBJ2-7; 12 nucleotides match TRBD2. V was pared by 5 bases and J by 5 bases, with 1 base of the junction left unmatched. The V gene's germline CDR1 is KGHSH and CDR2 LQKENI. The CDR3 spans 13 residues. The CDR3, as DNA: TGTGCCAGCTCAAGACTAGCGGGAGACGAGCAGTACTTC. It specifies CASSRLAGDEQYF.

The chain employs TRBV3-1 (or the pseudogene TRBV3-2) and TRBJ2-6; D might be TRBD2 (5 bases). With 0 bases removed from V and 7 bases from J, the gap between germline ends came to 7 bases. The V gene's germline CDR1 is LGHDT and CDR2 YNNKEL (reference sequence). The CDR3 covers 14 residues. The CDR3 nucleotides are TGTGCCAGCAGCCAAGACGCGGGCGCCAACGTCCTGACTTTC. As protein: CASSQDAGANVLTF.

This sequence joins TRBV5-4 and TRBJ2-5, with TRBD2 matching over 14 bases. CDR1 SGHNT and CDR2 YYREEE come from the germline V gene (reference sequence). This CDR3 spans 16 amino acids. Trimming at V came to 1 base and at J to 6 bases, leaving 5 bases not matched to a gene. CDR3 sequence reads: CASSLWTSGRLKTQYF. The DNA of the CDR3 is TGTGCCAGCAGCTTGTGGACTAGCGGGAGGTTAAAGACCCAGTACTTC.